The 9 T cell receptor beta chains listed next were all sequenced from one sample in a study of CD8 T cells in Susac syndrome. Random-hexamer reverse transcription was applied to about 0.5 to 1 ug RNA. One entry per CDR3 protein results from TCRdb running MiXCR on the immunoSEQ multiplex PCR reads. The sample yields about 120,000 distinct CDR3 sequences, 85% to 95% seen once. Sequencing was performed on CD4+ T cells from PBMCs. These receptors originate from a human donor with multiple sclerosis.

This clonotype was recorded once. The chain recombines TRBV7-9 with TRBJ1-1; 11 positions match TRBD1. The CDR3 totals 14 residues. V lost 5 bases to trimming and J lost 3 bases; unmatched junction nucleotides: 2. Germline V gene lookup returns CDR1 SEHNR and CDR2 FQNEAQ (reference sequence). The CDR3, as DNA: TGTGCCAGCAGCGGGGACAGGGGGGACACTGAAGCTTTCTTT. Translating gives CASSGDRGDTEAFF.

The chain has TRBV29-1 and TRBJ1-1, with 8 positions matching TRBD1. With V trimmed by 8 bases and J by 4 bases, 9 bases remained unmatched. The CDR3 covers 13 residues. Germline assignment: CDR1 SQVTM and CDR2 ANQGSEA. This chain's CDR3 is CSIWTGMGTEAFF. The CDR3 region has the DNA TGCAGCATTTGGACAGGGATGGGCACTGAAGCTTTCTTT.

As to this clonotype: Relative to the germline gene, one junction end is altered; a read error may explain this. The chain links TRBV7-9 to TRBJ2-7; D tentatively fits TRBD1 or TRBD2 (5 bases each). This CDR3 comprises 11 residues. The germline V gene encodes CDR1 SEHNR and CDR2 FQNEAQ (reference sequence). CDR3 loop: CASSQSMGPTF. As DNA, the CDR3 is TGTGCCAGCAGCCAATCCATGGGACCGACCTTC.

The chain combines TRBV9 with TRBJ2-1, with D perhaps TRBD1 (6 bases). V was cut by 5 bases and J by 6 bases, with 12 bases left in between. Germline assignment: CDR1 SGDLS and CDR2 YYNGEE. The CDR3 runs to 13 residues. The CDR3 loop is CASRQTGVNEQFF. DNA of the CDR3: TGTGCCAGCAGGCAGACAGGCGTCAATGAGCAGTTCTTC.

CDR3 sequence reads: CASSRGILGANYGYTF. The CDR3 nucleotides read TGCGCCAGCAGCCGAGGGATCCTGGGGGCTAACTATGGCTACACCTTC. This chain links TRBV4-1 with TRBJ1-2; possibly TRBD1 for D (5 bases). Germline CDR1 is MGHRA and CDR2 is YSYEKL. Trimming cost V 4 bases and J 0 bases, with 15 bases left between them. The CDR3 sequence is 16 residues long.

In nucleotides, the CDR3 is TGTGCCAGCAGTGAATTTGTGGGGTCTGGGGCCAACGTCCTGACTTTC. Protein: CASSEFVGSGANVLTF. V is TRBV6-1 and J is TRBJ2-6, with D hard to call. CDR1 MNHNS and CDR2 SASEGT come from the germline V gene. CDR3 length: 16 residues. V lost 2 bases and J lost 1, with 9 bases in between.

This chain connects TRBV2 to TRBJ2-5, with D possibly matching TRBD2 (6 bases). This CDR3 is 13 amino acids long. Germline loops: CDR1 SNHLY, CDR2 FYNNEI. V shed 4 bases and J shed 4 bases, with 10 bases lying between them. The CDR3 region has the DNA TGTGCCAGCAGTGGGATGGAGGGAGAGACCCAGTACTTC. This gives the protein CASSGMEGETQYF. The variable domain in full, completed from reference TRBV2 and TRBJ2-5, reads EPEVTQTPSHQVTQMGQEVILRCVPISNHLYFYWYRQILGQKVEFLVSFYNNEISEKSEIFDDQFSVERPDGSNFTLKIRSTKLEDSAMYFCASSGMEGETQYFGPGTRLLVL.

The CDR3 reads CAFGGDRLYF. The CDR3 DNA reads as TGTGCCTTCGGGGGGGACAGGCTCTACTTC. V and J are TRBV30 and TRBJ2-7, with D perhaps assigned TRBD1 or TRBD2 (8 bases each). Looked up from germline, CDR1 is GTSNPN and CDR2 is SVGIG (reference sequence). V lost 7 bases to trimming and J lost 13 bases, with 17 bases between them. This CDR3 is built from 10 residues.

V is TRBV14 and J is TRBJ1-1; weak D call: TRBD1 (5 bases). V lost 3 bases and J lost 0, with 17 bases in between. The CDR3 extends over 17 amino acids. The germline V gene has CDR1 SGHDN and CDR2 FVKESK. The CDR3 DNA sequence: TGTGCCAGCAGCCAGTACTTGGGGGGTCTCTTGAACACTGAAGCTTTCTTT. This translates into CASSQYLGGLLNTEAFF.